This TCR beta chain is from a study of T cell changes during pregnancy in multiple sclerosis. Generated by immunoSEQ multiplex PCR, the TCRdb table keeps only in-frame clones and is missing some. The sample has roughly 80,000 clones, 90% to 95% seen once. This clone was seen only once. The source is a female donor with multiple sclerosis, enrolled in a pregnancy study. The sample here was peripheral blood, taken before pregnancy.

CDR3 sequence reads: CASSLESLAGDLRGTQYF. DNA of the CDR3: TGTGCCAGCAGCCTCGAGAGTCTAGCGGGAGATTTAAGAGGTACGCAGTATTTT. The chain recombines TRBV4-2 with TRBJ2-3, with 10 bases that match TRBD2. The V and J ends lost 4 bases and 8 bases, in that order; junction bases with no gene match: 18. The CDR3 extends over 18 amino acids. The germline gives CDR1 LGHNA, CDR2 YNFKEQ.